This T cell receptor (beta chain) originates from a study of T cell responses to AZD1222 COVID-19 vaccine. Study-level points and caveats: Mostly white British, mostly female donors; authors suggested clonal diversity may be underestimated. A reported finding is that nearly half of spike-specific TCRs target unmutated variant regions.

Data came from immunoSEQ multiplex PCR; TCRdb stores just in-frame clones and leaves some out. Seen here are about 110,000 clones, approximately 88% observed once, and the top ten hold 6.5%. Researchers grouped second doses given at about 4 or about 12 weeks into one pool. The CDR3 is 13 residues long. Germline V gene lookup returns CDR1 MNHEY and CDR2 SVGEGT. V was clipped by 3 bases and J by 2 bases, with 7 bases between them. Of note for this clone: Its target is unknown. The sample carries other DNA sequences with the same CDR3.

The source of this sequence is an adult who received the AZD1222 COVID-19 vaccine. The genes are TRBV6-2 or TRBV6-3 and TRBJ1-1; D call uncertain. Source: peripheral blood, taken 28 days after the second AZD1222 dose. CDR3 DNA sequence: TGTGCCAGCAGTTATACCCGAAACACTGAAGCTTTCTTT. Its protein product is CASSYTRNTEAFF.